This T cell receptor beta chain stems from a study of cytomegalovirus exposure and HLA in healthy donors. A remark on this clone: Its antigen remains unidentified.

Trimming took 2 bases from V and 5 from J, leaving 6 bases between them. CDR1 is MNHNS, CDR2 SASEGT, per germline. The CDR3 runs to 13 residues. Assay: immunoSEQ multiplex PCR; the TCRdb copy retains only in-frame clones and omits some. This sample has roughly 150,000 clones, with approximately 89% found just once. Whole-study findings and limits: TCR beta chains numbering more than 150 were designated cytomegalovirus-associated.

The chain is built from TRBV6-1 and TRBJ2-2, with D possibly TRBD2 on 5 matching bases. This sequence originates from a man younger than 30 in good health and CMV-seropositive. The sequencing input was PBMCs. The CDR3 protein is CASSELATGELFF. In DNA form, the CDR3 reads TGTGCCAGCAGTGAACTAGCAACCGGGGAGCTGTTTTTT.